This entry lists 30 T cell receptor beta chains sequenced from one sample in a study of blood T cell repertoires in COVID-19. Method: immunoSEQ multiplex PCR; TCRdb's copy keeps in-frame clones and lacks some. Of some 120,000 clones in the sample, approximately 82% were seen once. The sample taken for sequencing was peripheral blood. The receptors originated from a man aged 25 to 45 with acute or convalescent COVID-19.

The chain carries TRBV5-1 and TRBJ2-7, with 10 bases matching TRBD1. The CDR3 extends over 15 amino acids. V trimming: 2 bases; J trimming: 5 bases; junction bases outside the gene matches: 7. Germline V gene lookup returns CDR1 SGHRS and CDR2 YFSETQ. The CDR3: CASSLQGTGADEQYF. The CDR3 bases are TGCGCCAGCAGCTTACAAGGGACAGGGGCGGACGAGCAGTACTTC.

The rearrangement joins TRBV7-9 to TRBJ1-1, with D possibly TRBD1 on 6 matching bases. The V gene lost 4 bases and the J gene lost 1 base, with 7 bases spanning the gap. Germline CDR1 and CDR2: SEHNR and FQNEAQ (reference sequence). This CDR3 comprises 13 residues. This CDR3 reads CASSSRGNTEAFF. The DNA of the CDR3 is TGTGCCAGCAGCTCCAGGGGGAACACTGAAGCTTTCTTT.

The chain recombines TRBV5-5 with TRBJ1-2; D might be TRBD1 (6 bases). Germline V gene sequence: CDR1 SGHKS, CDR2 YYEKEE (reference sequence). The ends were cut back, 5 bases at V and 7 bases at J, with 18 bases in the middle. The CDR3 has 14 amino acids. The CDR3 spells CASRLPGGAPGYTF. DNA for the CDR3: TGTGCCAGCAGACTCCCGGGGGGGGCGCCTGGCTACACCTTC.

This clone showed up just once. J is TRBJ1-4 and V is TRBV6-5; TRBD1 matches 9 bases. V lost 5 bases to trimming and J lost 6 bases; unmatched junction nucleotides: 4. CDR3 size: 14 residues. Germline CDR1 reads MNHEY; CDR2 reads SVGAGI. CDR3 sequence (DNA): TGTGCCAGCAGTCGCGGACAGGGGCATGAAAAACTGTTTTTT. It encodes CASSRGQGHEKLFF.

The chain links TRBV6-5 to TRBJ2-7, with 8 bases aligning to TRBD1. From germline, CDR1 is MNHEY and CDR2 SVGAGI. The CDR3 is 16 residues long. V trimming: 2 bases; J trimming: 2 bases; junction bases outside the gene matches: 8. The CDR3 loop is CASSYNRGETTYEQYV. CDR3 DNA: TGTGCCAGCAGTTACAACAGGGGGGAAACAACCTACGAGCAGTACGTC.

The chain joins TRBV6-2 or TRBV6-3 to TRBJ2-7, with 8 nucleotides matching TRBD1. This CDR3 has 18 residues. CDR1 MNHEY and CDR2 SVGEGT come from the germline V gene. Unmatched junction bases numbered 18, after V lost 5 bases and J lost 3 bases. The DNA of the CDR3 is TGTGCCAGCAGTACAGAATGGGACAGGATTGGTACTCTCTACGAGCAGTACTTC. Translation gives CASSTEWDRIGTLYEQYF.

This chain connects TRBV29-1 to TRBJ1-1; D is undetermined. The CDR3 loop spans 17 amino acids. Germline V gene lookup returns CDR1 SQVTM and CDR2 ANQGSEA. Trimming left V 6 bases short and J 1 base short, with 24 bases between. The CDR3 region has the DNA TGCAGCGTCCGCCCCCGAACGGGGAGTATGAAGAACACTGAAGCTTTCTTT. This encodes CSVRPRTGSMKNTEAFF.

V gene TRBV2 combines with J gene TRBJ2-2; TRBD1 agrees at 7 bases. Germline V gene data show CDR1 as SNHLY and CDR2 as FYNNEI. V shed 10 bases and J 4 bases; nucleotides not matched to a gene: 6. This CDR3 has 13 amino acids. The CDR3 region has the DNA TGTGCCACCGACAGGGATCTCACCGGGGAGCTGTTTTTT. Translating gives CATDRDLTGELFF.

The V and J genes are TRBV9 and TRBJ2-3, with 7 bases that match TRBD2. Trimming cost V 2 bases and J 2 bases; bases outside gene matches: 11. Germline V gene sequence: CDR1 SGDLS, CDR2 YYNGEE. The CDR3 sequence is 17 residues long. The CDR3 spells CASSVPSSGLDTDTQYF. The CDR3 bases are TGTGCCAGCAGCGTCCCTTCTTCAGGACTAGACACAGATACGCAGTATTTT.

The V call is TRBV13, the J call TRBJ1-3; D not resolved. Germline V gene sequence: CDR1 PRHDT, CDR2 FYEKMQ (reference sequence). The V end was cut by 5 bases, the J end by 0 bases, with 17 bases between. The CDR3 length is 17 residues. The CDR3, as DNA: TGTGCCAGCAGCCTCAGTGGGCAGCCGATCTCTGGAAACACCATATATTTT. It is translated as CASSLSGQPISGNTIYF.

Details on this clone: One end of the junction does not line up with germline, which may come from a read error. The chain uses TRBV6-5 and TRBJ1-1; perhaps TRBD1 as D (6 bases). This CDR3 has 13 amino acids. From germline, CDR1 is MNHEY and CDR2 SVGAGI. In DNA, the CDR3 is TGCACCTCTAACCGAGTCAGGGGTTCTGAAGCTTTCTTT. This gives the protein CTSNRVRGSEAFF.

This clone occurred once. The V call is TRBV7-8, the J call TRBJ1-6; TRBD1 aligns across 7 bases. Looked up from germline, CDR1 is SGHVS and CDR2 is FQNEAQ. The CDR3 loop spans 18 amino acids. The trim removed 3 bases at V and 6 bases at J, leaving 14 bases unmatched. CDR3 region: CASSFANDDRAINSPLHF. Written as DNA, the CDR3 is TGTGCCAGCAGCTTTGCCAATGATGACAGGGCAATTAATTCACCCCTCCACTTT.

Here the CDR3 DNA reads TGTGCCAGCAGTTCTGACCCGCTACTATACGAGCAGTACGTC. Protein product: CASSSDPLLYEQYV. The rearrangement joins TRBV6-2 or TRBV6-3 to TRBJ2-7; D is ambiguous. The ends were cut back, 4 bases at V and 4 bases at J, with 14 bases in the middle. This CDR3 region has 14 residues. Germline V gene lookup returns CDR1 MNHEY and CDR2 SVGEGT.

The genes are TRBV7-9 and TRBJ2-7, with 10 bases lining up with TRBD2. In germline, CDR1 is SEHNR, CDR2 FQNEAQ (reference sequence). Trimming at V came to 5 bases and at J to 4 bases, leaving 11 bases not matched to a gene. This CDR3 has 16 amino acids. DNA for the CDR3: TGTGCCAGCAGCCCGGATCTAGCGGGGGACTTATACGAGCAGTACTTC. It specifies CASSPDLAGDLYEQYF.

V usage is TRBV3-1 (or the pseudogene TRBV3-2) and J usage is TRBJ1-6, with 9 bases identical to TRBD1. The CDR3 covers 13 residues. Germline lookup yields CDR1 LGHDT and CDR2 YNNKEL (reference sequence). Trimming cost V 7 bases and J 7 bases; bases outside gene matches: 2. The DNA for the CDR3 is TGTGCCAGCAAAACAGGGGGCAATTCACCCCTCCACTTT. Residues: CASKTGGNSPLHF.

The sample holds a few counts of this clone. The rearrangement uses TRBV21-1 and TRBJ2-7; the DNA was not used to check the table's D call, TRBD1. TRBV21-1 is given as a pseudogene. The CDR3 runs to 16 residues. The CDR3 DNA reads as TGTGCCAGCACCAAGGGCGGCAGGGGAAGCTCCTACGAGCAGTACGTC. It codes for CASTKGGRGSSYEQYV.

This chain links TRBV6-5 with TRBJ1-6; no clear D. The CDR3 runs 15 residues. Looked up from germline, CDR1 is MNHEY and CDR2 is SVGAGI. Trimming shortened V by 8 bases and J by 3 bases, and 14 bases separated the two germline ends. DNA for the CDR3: TGTGCCAGCGGCTTCTCTGGGAGCTATAATTCACCCCTCCACTTT. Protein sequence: CASGFSGSYNSPLHF.

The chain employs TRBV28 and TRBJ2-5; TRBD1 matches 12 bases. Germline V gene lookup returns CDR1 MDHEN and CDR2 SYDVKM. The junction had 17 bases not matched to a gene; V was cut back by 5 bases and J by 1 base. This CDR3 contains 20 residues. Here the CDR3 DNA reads TGTGCCAGCAGTCCCATTAGTCTAGGGCCGGGACAGGGGGCCCAAGAGACCCAGTACTTC. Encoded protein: CASSPISLGPGQGAQETQYF.

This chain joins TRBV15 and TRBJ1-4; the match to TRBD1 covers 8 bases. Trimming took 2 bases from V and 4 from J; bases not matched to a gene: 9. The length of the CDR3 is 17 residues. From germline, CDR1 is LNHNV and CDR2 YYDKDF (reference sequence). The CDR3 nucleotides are TGTGCCACCAGCAGACCTCAGGACAGGGAAGTTAATGAAAAACTGTTTTTT. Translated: CATSRPQDREVNEKLFF.

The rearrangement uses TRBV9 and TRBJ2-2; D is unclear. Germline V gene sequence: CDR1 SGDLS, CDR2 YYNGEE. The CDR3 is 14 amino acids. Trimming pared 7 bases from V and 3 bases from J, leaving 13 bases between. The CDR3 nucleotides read TGTGCCAGCGGGCCCCGCGCTCACACCGGGGAGCTGTTTTTT. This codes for CASGPRAHTGELFF.

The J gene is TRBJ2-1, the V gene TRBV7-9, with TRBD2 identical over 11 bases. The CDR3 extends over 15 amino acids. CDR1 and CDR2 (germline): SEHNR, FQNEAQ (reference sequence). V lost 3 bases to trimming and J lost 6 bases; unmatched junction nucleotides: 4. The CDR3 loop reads CASSFIAGGPNEQFF. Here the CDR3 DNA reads TGTGCCAGCAGCTTTATAGCGGGAGGGCCCAATGAGCAGTTCTTC.

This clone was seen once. CDR3 amino acids: CASSELGTRSDTQYF. The CDR3 DNA reads as TGTGCCAGCAGTGAACTGGGGACTAGATCAGATACGCAGTATTTT. V and J are TRBV2 and TRBJ2-3; TRBD2 aligns across 8 bases. The germline V gene has CDR1 SNHLY and CDR2 FYNNEI. The CDR3 extends over 15 amino acids. J was trimmed by 4 bases and V by 2 bases; bases with no gene match: 5.

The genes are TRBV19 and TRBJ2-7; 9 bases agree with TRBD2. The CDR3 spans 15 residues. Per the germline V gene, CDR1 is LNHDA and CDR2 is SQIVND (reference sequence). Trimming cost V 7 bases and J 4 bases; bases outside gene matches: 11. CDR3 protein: CASNPSPSGAYEQYF. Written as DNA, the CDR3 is TGTGCCAGTAATCCATCCCCTAGCGGGGCGTACGAGCAGTACTTC.

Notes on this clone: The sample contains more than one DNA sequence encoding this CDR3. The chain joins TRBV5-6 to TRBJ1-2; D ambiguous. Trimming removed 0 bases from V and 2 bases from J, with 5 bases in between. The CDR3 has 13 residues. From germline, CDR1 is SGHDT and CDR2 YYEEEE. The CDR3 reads CASSLGQNYGYTF. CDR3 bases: TGTGCCAGCAGCTTGGGGCAAAACTATGGCTACACCTTC.

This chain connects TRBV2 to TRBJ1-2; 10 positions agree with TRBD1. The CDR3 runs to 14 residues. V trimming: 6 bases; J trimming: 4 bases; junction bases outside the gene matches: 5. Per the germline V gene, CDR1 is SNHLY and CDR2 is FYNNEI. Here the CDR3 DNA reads TGTGCCAGCAGCTCGACAGGGGGCGCCTATGGCTACACCTTC. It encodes CASSSTGGAYGYTF.

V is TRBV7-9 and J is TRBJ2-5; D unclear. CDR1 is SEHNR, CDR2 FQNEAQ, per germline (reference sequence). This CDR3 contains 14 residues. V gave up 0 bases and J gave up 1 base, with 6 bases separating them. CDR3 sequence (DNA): TGTGCCAGCAGCTTAGCTAGCAGCCAAGAGACCCAGTACTTC. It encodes CASSLASSQETQYF.

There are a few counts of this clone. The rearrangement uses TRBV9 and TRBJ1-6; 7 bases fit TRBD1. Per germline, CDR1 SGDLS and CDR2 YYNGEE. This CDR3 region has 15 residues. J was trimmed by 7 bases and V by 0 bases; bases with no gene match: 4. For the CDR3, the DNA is TGTGCCAGCAGCGTAGTAGAGACAGGGAATTCACCCCTCCACTTT. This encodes CASSVVETGNSPLHF.

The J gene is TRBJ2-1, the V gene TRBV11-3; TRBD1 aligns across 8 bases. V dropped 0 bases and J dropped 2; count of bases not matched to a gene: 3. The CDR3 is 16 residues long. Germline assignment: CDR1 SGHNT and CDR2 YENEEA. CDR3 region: CASSLEDRGAYNEQFF. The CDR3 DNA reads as TGTGCCAGCAGCTTAGAAGACAGGGGAGCCTACAATGAGCAGTTCTTC.

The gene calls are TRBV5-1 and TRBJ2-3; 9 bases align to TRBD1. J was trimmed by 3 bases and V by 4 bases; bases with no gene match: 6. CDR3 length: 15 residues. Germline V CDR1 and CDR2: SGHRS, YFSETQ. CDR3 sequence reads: CASSTRQGETDTQYF. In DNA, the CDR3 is TGCGCCAGCAGCACCCGACAGGGGGAAACAGATACGCAGTATTTT. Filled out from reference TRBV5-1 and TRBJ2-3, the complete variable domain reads KAGVTQTPRYLIKTRGQQVTLSCSPISGHRSVSWYQQTPGQGLQFLFEYFSETQRNKGNFPGRFSGRQFSNSRSEMNVSTLELGDSALYLCASSTRQGETDTQYFGPGTRLTVL.

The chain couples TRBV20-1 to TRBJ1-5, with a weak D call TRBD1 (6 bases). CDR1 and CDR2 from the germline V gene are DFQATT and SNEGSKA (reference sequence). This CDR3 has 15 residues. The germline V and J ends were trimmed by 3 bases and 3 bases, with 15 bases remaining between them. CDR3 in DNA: TGCAGTGCTAGTCAGGCAGGGGAACCCAATCAGCCCCAGCATTTT. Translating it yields CSASQAGEPNQPQHF.